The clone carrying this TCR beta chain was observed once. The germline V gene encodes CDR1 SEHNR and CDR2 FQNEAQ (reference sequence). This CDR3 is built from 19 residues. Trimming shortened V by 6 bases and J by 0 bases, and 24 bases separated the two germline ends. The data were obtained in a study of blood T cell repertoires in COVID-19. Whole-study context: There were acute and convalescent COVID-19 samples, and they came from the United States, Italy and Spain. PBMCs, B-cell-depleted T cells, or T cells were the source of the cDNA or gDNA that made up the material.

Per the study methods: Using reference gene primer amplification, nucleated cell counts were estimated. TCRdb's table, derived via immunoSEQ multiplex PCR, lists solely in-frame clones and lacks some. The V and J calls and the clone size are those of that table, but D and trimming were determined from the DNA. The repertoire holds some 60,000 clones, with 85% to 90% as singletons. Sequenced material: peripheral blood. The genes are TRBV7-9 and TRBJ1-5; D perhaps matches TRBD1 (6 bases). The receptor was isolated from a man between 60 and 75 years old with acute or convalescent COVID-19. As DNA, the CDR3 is TGTGCCAGCAGATTCGTGGTGGGGGCCCCACGTTATAGCAATCAGCCCCAGCATTTT. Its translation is CASRFVVGAPRYSNQPQHF.